Below, 5 T cell receptor beta chains from the same sample are listed, as sequenced in a study of Graves' ophthalmopathy and Graves' hyperthyroidism. The authors amplified TCR beta CDR3 regions from RNA transcripts. HTBI primers were employed in first-round RT-PCR, then a second-round multiplex PCR followed. TCRdb recomputed calls from the multiplex PCR reads with MiXCR, one row per CDR3 protein. Counted here are 150,000 or so distinct CDR3 sequences, 35% to 45% occurring once; the ten biggest clones make up around 8.9%. Sequencing was done on a sample of peripheral blood. All receptors derive from a man younger than 45 with Graves' ophthalmopathy.

This chain joins TRBV6-1 and TRBJ2-2, with 10 positions matching TRBD1. J lost 2 bases, V lost 7 bases, and 7 bases had no gene match. CDR1 MNHNS and CDR2 SASEGT come from the germline V gene. The CDR3 length is 16 residues. CDR3 nucleotide sequence: TGTGCCAGCAAAACGGACAGGGGGTCTAACACCGGGGAGCTGTTTTTT. As protein: CASKTDRGSNTGELFF.

This clonotype has ten or more counts. The chain is built from TRBV30 and TRBJ1-1; D not certain. This CDR3 comprises 13 residues. Germline V gene lookup returns CDR1 GTSNPN and CDR2 SVGIG (reference sequence). V lost 3 bases, J lost 4 bases, and 12 bases lay in between. CDR3: CAWSDLEGTEAFF. CDR3 nucleotides: TGTGCCTGGAGCGACCTCGAGGGCACTGAAGCTTTCTTT.

This clonotype appeared many times. The rearrangement links TRBV4-2 to TRBJ1-6; D call uncertain. CDR3 length equals 15 residues. The ends were cut back, 1 base at V and 6 bases at J, with 10 bases in the middle. The germline V gene has CDR1 LGHNA and CDR2 YNFKEQ. CDR3 DNA sequence: TGTGCCAGCAGCCAAGGGGAGCGTTTTAATTCACCCCTCCACTTT. Amino acids: CASSQGERFNSPLHF.

The genes are TRBV28 and TRBJ2-7; 7 bases fit TRBD2. The V gene's germline CDR1 is MDHEN and CDR2 SYDVKM. The CDR3 spans 14 residues. Losses at the gene ends were 3 bases for V and 3 bases for J; bases not matched to a gene: 5. CDR3 DNA: TGTGCCAGCAGTTTGGTCGGGGGGAGCTACGAGCAGTACTTC. As protein: CASSLVGGSYEQYF.

There are many counts of this clonotype. The J gene is TRBJ2-7, the V gene TRBV30; D gene unclear. The CDR3 consists of 13 residues. Between the trimmed V and J ends, which lost 3 bases and 2 bases, there was a span of 11 bases. Per the germline V gene, CDR1 is GTSNPN and CDR2 is SVGIG (reference sequence). This chain's CDR3 is CAWRGFPAYEQYF. The CDR3 DNA follows: TGTGCCTGGAGGGGGTTCCCCGCCTACGAGCAGTACTTC.